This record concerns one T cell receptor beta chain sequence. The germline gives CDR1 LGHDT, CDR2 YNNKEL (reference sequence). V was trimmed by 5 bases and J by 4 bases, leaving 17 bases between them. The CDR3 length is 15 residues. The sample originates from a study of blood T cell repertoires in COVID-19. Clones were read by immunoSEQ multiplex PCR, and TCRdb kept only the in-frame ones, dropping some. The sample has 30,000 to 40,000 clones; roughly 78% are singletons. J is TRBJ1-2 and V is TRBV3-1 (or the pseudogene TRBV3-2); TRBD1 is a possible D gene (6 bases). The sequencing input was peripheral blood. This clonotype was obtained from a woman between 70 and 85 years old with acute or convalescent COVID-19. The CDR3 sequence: CASSGNQGRGYGYTF. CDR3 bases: TGTGCCAGCAGCGGGAATCAGGGGCGCGGCTATGGCTACACCTTC.